A single count supports the clone carrying this T cell receptor (beta chain). Trimming took 3 bases from V and 1 from J, leaving 6 bases between them. CDR3 length: 12 residues. CDR1 and CDR2 (germline): DFQATT, SNEGSKA (reference sequence). Profiling relied on immunoSEQ multiplex PCR, and the TCRdb table lists in-frame clones only, not all of them. The sample holds about 220,000 clones, 70% to 90% seen once. This entry comes from a study of blood T cell repertoires in COVID-19. The sample was peripheral blood. This chain joins TRBV20-1 and TRBJ1-2; D call uncertain. The TCR sequence derives from a woman aged 70 to 79 with COVID-19, enrolled during active disease. In DNA form, the CDR3 reads TGCAGTGCTAGTAAACATAACTATGGCTACACCTTC. The encoded protein is CSASKHNYGYTF.